A selection of T cell receptor beta chains follows, all from one sample in a study of CD8+CD57+ T cells in acquired aplastic anemia. TCRdb reanalysed the reads using MiXCR and keeps one entry per CDR3 protein. The table shows about 62,000 distinct CDR3 sequences, with 55% occurring only once. Sequenced material: sorted CD4+, CD8+, or CD8+CD57+ T cells (not recorded which) from PBMCs. Receptors were obtained from a human donor in good health, serving as a control. Each CDR3 is given with its conserved first and last residue. Each record gives: D gene, clone size, V gene, J gene, CDR3 protein, CDR3 DNA. The D gene is left open where the match is weak. Part of the rows lack a size; the others show once, few, many or a class for expanded clones.

D gene: -; clone size: many; V gene: TRBV5-1; J gene: TRBJ2-2; CDR3 protein: CASSLALGNTGELFF; CDR3 DNA: TGCGCCAGCAGCTTGGCCCTGGGGAACACCGGGGAGCTGTTTTTT
D gene: -; clone size: many; V gene: TRBV19; J gene: TRBJ2-5; CDR3 protein: CASSISKAGEREETQYF; CDR3 DNA: TGTGCCAGTAGTATTAGTAAGGCCGGGGAGCGGGAAGAGACCCAGTACTTC
D gene: -; clone size: few; V gene: TRBV14; J gene: TRBJ2-3; CDR3 protein: CASSPGGLSTVTQYF; CDR3 DNA: TGTGCCAGCAGTCCAGGGGGGCTTAGCACCGTTACGCAGTATTTT
D gene: -; clone size: -; V gene: TRBV11-3; J gene: TRBJ2-5; CDR3 protein: CASSLVTFRPRETRYF; CDR3 DNA: TGTGCCAGCAGCTTAGTGACATTCCGACCACGGGAGACCCGGTACTTC
D gene: TRBD2; clone size: many; V gene: TRBV18; J gene: TRBJ2-1; CDR3 protein: CASSRSSGNSYNEQFF; CDR3 DNA: TGTGCCAGCTCACGTAGTAGCGGGAACTCCTACAATGAGCAGTTCTTC
D gene: TRBD2; clone size: -; V gene: TRBV7-3; J gene: TRBJ2-7; CDR3 protein: CASSLAGLANYEQYF; CDR3 DNA: TGTGCCAGCAGCTTAGCGGGACTAGCGAACTACGAGCAGTACTTC
D gene: TRBD2; clone size: -; V gene: TRBV7-6; J gene: TRBJ2-1; CDR3 protein: CASSLGGGFF; CDR3 DNA: TGTGCCAGCAGCTTAGGGGGGGGGTTCTTC
D gene: TRBD1; clone size: -; V gene: TRBV19; J gene: TRBJ1-3; CDR3 protein: CASSLGGQGDGTIYF; CDR3 DNA: TGCGCCAGCAGCTTGGGGGGACAGGGCGACGGCACCATATATTTT
D gene: -; clone size: many; V gene: TRBV9; J gene: TRBJ2-1; CDR3 protein: CASSAGLENSYNEQFF; CDR3 DNA: TGTGCCAGCAGCGCCGGACTGGAAAACTCCTACAATGAGCAGTTCTTC
D gene: -; clone size: -; V gene: TRBV2; J gene: TRBJ1-1; CDR3 protein: CATRGRNEAFF; CDR3 DNA: TGTGCCACACGGGGAAGGAACGAAGCTTTCTTT
D gene: TRBD1; clone size: many; V gene: TRBV25-1; J gene: TRBJ2-7; CDR3 protein: CASSGTDRGSYEQYF; CDR3 DNA: TGTGCCAGCAGTGGGACGGACAGGGGCTCCTACGAGCAGTACTTC